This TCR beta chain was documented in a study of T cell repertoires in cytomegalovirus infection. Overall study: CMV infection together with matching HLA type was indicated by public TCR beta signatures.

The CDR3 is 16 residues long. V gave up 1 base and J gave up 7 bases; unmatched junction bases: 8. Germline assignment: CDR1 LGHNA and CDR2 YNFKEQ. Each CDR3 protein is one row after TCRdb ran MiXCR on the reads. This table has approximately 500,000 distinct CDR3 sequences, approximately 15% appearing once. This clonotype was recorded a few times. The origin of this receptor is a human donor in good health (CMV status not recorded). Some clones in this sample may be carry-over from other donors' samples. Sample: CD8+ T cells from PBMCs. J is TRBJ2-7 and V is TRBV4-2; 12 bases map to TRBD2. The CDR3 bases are TGTGCCAGCAGCCAAGTCGTACTAGCGGGAGGACGGGAGCAGTACTTC. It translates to CASSQVVLAGGREQYF.